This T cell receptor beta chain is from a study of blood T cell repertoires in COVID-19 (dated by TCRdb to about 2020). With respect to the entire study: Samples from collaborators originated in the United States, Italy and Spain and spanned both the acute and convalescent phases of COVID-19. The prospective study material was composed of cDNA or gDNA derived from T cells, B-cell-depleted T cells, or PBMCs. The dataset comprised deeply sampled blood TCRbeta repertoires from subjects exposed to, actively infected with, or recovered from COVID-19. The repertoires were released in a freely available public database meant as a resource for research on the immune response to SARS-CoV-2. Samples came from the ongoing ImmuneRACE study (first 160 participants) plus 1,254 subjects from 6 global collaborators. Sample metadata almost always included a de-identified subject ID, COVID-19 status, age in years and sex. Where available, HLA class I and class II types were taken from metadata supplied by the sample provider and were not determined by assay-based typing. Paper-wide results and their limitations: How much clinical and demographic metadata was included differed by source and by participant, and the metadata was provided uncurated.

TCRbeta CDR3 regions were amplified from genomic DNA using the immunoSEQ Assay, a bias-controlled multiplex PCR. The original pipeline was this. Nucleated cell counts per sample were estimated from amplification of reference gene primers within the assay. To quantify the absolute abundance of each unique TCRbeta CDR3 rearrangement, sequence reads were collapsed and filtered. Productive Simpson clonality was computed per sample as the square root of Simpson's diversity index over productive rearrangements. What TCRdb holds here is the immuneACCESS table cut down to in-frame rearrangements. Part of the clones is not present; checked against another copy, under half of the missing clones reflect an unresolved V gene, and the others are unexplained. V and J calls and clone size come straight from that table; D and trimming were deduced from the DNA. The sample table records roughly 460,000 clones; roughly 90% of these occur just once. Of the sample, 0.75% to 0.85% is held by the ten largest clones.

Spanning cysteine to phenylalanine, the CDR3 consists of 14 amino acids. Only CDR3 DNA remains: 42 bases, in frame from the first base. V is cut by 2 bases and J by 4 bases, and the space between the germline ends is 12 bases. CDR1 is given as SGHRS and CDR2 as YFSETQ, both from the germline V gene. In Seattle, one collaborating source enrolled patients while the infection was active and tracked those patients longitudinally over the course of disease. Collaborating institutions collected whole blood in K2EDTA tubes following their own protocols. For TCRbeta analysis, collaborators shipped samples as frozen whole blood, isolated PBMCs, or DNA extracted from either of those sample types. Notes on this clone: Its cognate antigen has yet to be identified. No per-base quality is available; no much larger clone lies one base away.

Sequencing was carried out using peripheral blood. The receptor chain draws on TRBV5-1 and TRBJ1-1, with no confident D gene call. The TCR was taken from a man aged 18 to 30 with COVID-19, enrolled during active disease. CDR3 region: CASSFGQEGTEAFF. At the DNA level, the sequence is TGCGCCAGCAGCTTTGGGCAGGAGGGCACTGAAGCTTTCTTT.